A selection of T cell receptor beta chains follows, all from one sample in a study of T cells and Merkel cell carcinoma outcomes. Assay used: immunoSEQ multiplex PCR; TCRdb lists only in-frame clones, some missing. The sample holds 5,000 to 6,500 clones, about 80% seen once. Sequenced sample: tumor tissue from Merkel cell carcinoma. The receptors stem from a human donor with Merkel cell carcinoma. The CDR3 runs from the conserved cysteine through the conserved F or W. Each record gives: J gene, clone size, D gene, V gene, CDR3 protein, CDR3 DNA. The D gene is left open where the match is weak. For some rows the clone size is stated as once, few or many, or as a class when expanded; others skip it.

J: TRBJ2-1; size: .; D: .; V: TRBV27; CDR3: CASSPPDAQGGGQFF; DNA: TGTGCCAGCAGTCCCCCGGACGCACAGGGTGGCGGGCAGTTCTTC
J: TRBJ1-2; size: .; D: .; V: TRBV5-1; CDR3: CASSRGGSIWGYTF; DNA: TGCGCCAGCAGCAGGGGGGGATCCATATGGGGCTACACCTTC
J: TRBJ2-7; size: .; D: TRBD1; V: TRBV5-4; CDR3: CASSLGQGEQYF; DNA: TGTGCCAGCAGCTTGGGACAGGGGGAGCAGTACTTC
J: TRBJ1-2; size: .; D: .; V: TRBV11-2; CDR3: CASSKRSGSGYTF; DNA: TGTGCCAGCAGCAAAAGGAGCGGGAGTGGCTACACCTTC
J: TRBJ1-1; size: .; D: .; V: TRBV6-1; CDR3: CASSGVRTEAFF; DNA: TGTGCCAGCAGTGGGGTACGCACTGAAGCTTTCTTT
J: TRBJ2-3; size: .; D: .; V: TRBV4-1; CDR3: CASSQGPGYEADTQYF; DNA: TGCGCCAGCAGCCAAGGGCCTGGGTATGAAGCAGATACGCAGTATTTT
J: TRBJ2-3; size: .; D: .; V: TRBV6-1; CDR3: CASSLLGGGPDTQYF; DNA: TGTGCCAGCAGCTTACTAGGGGGGGGCCCAGATACGCAGTATTTT
J: TRBJ2-1; size: once; D: .; V: TRBV5-1; CDR3: CASSPDGNEQFF; DNA: TGCGCCAGCAGTCCCGACGGGAATGAGCAGTTCTTC
J: TRBJ2-1; size: .; D: TRBD2; V: TRBV29-1; CDR3: CSVEESSGTYNEQFF; DNA: TGCAGCGTTGAAGAGAGTAGCGGGACCTACAATGAGCAGTTCTTC
J: TRBJ2-7; size: once; D: .; V: TRBV5-6; CDR3: CASSFGGFPNEQYF; DNA: TGTGCCAGCAGCTTCGGGGGCTTTCCTAACGAGCAGTACTTC
J: TRBJ1-4; size: .; D: TRBD1; V: TRBV18; CDR3: CASSPAGTANEKLFF; DNA: TGTGCCAGCTCACCGGCCGGGACAGCGAACGAAAAACTGTTTTTT
J: TRBJ2-7; size: .; D: .; V: TRBV7-2; CDR3: CASSPTRGVYEQYF; DNA: TGTGCCAGCAGCCCCACGAGGGGCGTTTACGAGCAGTACTTC
J: TRBJ2-3; size: .; D: .; V: TRBV11-2; CDR3: CASSRGSGYSTDTQYF; DNA: TGTGCCAGCAGCCGGGGCTCCGGGTACTCCACAGATACGCAGTATTTT
J: TRBJ2-3; size: .; D: .; V: TRBV5-3; CDR3: CAREESRSTDTQYF; DNA: TGTGCCAGAGAGGAGTCGAGGAGCACAGATACGCAGTATTTT
J: TRBJ1-1; size: .; D: .; V: TRBV19; CDR3: CASSILDRNTEAFF; DNA: TGTGCCAGTAGTATCCTGGACAGGAACACTGAAGCTTTCTTT
J: TRBJ2-1; size: .; D: .; V: TRBV6-5; CDR3: CASSYSGGPYNEQFF; DNA: TGTGCCAGCAGTTACTCTGGCGGACCATACAATGAGCAGTTCTTC
J: TRBJ2-5; size: .; D: .; V: TRBV11-2; CDR3: CASNPMGYPQETQYF; DNA: TGTGCCAGCAACCCAATGGGATATCCTCAAGAGACCCAGTACTTC
J: TRBJ2-5; size: .; D: .; V: TRBV5-1; CDR3: CASSLATKETQYF; DNA: TGCGCCAGCAGCTTGGCAACGAAAGAGACCCAGTACTTC
J: TRBJ2-7; size: .; D: TRBD2; V: TRBV2; CDR3: CASGGGDSYEQYF; DNA: TGTGCCAGTGGGGGGGGAGACTCCTACGAGCAGTACTTC
J: TRBJ1-2; size: few; D: .; V: TRBV6-5; CDR3: CASSRRDRGGYTF; DNA: TGTGCCAGCAGTAGAAGGGATCGGGGTGGCTACACCTTC
J: TRBJ2-5; size: .; D: .; V: TRBV9; CDR3: CASSVAPKETQYF; DNA: TGTGCCAGCAGCGTAGCCCCGAAGGAGACCCAGTACTTC
J: TRBJ1-5; size: .; D: .; V: TRBV27; CDR3: CASSFQAGNQPQHF; DNA: TGTGCCAGCAGTTTTCAGGCAGGGAATCAGCCCCAGCATTTT
J: TRBJ1-5; size: .; D: TRBD1; V: TRBV29-1; CDR3: CSVRTGPLQPQHF; DNA: TGCAGCGTACGGACAGGACCTTTGCAGCCCCAGCATTTT
J: TRBJ1-1; size: .; D: .; V: TRBV2; CDR3: CATRDDMNTEAFF; DNA: TGTGCCACCCGGGACGACATGAACACTGAAGCTTTCTTT
J: TRBJ2-2; size: .; D: .; V: TRBV5-1; CDR3: CASSLVVAGSTGELFF; DNA: TGCGCCAGCAGCTTGGTTGTGGCGGGAAGCACCGGGGAGCTGTTTTTT
J: TRBJ2-5; size: .; D: .; V: TRBV7-9; CDR3: CASSPKDWTQYF; DNA: TGTGCCAGCAGCCCCAAAGATTGGACCCAGTACTTC
J: TRBJ1-5; size: .; D: .; V: TRBV6-1; CDR3: CASQLRRNQPQHF; DNA: TGTGCCAGCCAACTGCGGAGGAATCAGCCCCAGCATTTT
J: TRBJ1-5; size: .; D: TRBD1; V: TRBV5-4; CDR3: CASSFGTGGNQPQHF; DNA: TGTGCCAGCAGCTTCGGGACAGGGGGCAATCAGCCCCAGCATTTT
J: TRBJ1-1; size: .; D: .; V: TRBV5-1; CDR3: CASSLFLNTEAFF; DNA: TGCGCCAGCAGCTTGTTTCTGAACACTGAAGCTTTCTTT
J: TRBJ2-7; size: .; D: .; V: TRBV5-1; CDR3: CASSLEPGDDDEQYF; DNA: TGCGCCAGCAGCTTGGAGCCGGGAGACGACGACGAGCAGTACTTC